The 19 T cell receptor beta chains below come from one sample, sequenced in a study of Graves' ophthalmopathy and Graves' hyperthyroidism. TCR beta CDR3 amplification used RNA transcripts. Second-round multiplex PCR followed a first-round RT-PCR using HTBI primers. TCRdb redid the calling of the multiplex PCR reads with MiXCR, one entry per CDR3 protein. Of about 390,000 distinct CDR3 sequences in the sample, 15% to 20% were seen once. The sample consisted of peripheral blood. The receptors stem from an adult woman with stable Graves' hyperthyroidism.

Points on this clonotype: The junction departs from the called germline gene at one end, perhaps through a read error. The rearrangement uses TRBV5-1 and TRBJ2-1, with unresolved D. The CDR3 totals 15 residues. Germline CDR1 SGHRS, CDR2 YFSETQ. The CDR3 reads CASSLDDFTYNEKFF. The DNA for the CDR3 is TGCGCCAGCAGCTTGGACGACTTCACCTACAATGAGAAGTTCTTC.

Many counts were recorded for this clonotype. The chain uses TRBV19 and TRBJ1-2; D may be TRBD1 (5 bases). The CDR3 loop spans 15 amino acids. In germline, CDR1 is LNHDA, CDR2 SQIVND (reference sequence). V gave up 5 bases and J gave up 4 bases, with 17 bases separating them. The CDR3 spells CASSLGGVGGYGYTF. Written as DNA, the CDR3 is TGTGCCAGTAGTCTCGGAGGGGTCGGTGGCTATGGCTACACCTTC.

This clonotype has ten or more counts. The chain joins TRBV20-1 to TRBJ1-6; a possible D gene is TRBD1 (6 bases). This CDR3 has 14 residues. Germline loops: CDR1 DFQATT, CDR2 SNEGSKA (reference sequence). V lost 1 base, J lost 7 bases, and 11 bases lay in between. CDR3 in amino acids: CSARVGQGNSPLHF. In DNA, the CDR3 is TGCAGTGCTAGAGTTGGGCAGGGGAATTCACCCCTCCACTTT.

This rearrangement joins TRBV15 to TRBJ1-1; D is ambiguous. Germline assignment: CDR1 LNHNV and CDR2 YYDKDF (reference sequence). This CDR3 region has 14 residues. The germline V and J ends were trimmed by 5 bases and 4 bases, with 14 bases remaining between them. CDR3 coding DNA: TGTGCCACCAGCGAGAGGGAACGTAGCACTGAAGCTTTCTTT. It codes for CATSERERSTEAFF.

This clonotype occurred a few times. CDR3 region: CASSPSRTGTEAFF. The CDR3 DNA sequence: TGTGCCAGCAGCCCATCTCGTACGGGCACTGAAGCTTTCTTT. V and J are TRBV7-2 and TRBJ1-1; D is unclear. CDR3 length: 14 residues. The germline V gene has CDR1 SGHTA and CDR2 FQGNSA. The V end was cut by 5 bases, the J end by 4 bases, with 14 bases between. Using reference TRBV7-2 and TRBJ1-1 for the parts outside the CDR3, the full variable domain is GAGVSQSPSNKVTEKGKDVELRCDPISGHTALYWYRQSLGQGLEFLIYFQGNSAPDKSGLPSDRFSAERTGGSVSTLTIQRTQQEDSAVYLCASSPSRTGTEAFFGQGTRLTVV.

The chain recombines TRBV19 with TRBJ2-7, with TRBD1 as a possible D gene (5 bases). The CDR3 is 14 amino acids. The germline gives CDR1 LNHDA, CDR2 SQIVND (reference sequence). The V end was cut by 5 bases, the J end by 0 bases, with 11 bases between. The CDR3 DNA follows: TGTGCCAGTAGTCCAGGGCCGAGCTCCTACGAGCAGTACTTC. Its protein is CASSPGPSSYEQYF.

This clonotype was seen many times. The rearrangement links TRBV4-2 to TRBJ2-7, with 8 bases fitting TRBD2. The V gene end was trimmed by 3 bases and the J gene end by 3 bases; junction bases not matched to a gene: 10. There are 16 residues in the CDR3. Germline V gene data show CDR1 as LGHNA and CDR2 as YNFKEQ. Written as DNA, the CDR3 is TGTGCCAGCAGCCAGACCACGGGGGGGGGCCTCTACGAGCAGTACTTC. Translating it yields CASSQTTGGGLYEQYF.

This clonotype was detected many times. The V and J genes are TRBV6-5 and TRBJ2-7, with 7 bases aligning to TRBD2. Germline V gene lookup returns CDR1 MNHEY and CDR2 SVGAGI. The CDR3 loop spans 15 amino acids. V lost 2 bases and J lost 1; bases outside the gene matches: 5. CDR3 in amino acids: CASSYEVGGSYEQYF. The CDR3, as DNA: TGTGCCAGCAGTTACGAGGTGGGAGGGTCCTACGAGCAGTACTTC.

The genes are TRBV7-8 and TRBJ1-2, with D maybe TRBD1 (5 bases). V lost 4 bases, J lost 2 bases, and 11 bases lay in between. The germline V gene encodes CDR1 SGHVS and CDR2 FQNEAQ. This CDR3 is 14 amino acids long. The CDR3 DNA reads TGTGCCAGCAGCTCCCGGGACGGAAACTATGGCTACACCTTC. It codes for CASSSRDGNYGYTF.

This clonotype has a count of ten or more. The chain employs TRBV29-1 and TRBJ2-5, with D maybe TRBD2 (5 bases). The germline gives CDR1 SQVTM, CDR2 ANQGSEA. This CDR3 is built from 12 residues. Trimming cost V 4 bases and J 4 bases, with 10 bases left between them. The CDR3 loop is CSVVGVLETQYF. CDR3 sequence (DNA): TGCAGCGTTGTGGGAGTATTAGAGACCCAGTACTTC.

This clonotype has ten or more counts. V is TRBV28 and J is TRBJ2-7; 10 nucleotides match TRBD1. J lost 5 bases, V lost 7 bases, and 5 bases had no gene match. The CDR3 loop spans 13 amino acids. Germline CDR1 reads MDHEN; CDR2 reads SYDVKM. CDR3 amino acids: CASNGQGGDEQYF. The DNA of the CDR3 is TGTGCCAGCAACGGACAGGGGGGGGACGAGCAGTACTTC.

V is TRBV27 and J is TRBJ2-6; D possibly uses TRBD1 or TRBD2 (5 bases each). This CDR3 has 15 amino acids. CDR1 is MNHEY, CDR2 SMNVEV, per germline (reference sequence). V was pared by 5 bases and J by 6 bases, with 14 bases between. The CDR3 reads CASSPLGTLANVLTF. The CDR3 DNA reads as TGTGCCAGCAGTCCACTTGGGACCTTGGCCAACGTCCTGACTTTC.

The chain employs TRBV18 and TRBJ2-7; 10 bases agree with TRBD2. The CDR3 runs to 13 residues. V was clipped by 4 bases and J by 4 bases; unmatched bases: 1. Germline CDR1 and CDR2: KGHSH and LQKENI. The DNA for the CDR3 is TGTGCCAGCTCACAACTAGCGGGGTACGAGCAGTACTTC. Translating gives CASSQLAGYEQYF.

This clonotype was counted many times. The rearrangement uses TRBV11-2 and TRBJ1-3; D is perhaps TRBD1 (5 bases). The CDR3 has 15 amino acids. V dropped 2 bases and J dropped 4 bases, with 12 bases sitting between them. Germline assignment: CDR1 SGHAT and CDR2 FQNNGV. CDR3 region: CASSLRDEGGNTIYF. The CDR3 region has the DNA TGTGCCAGCAGCTTACGTGATGAGGGGGGAAACACCATATATTTT. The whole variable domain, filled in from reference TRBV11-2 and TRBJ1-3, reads EAGVAQSPRYKIIEKRQSVAFWCNPISGHATLYWYQQILGQGPKLLIQFQNNGVVDDSQLPKDRFSAERLKGVDSTLKIQPAKLEDSAVYLCASSLRDEGGNTIYFGEGSWLTVV.

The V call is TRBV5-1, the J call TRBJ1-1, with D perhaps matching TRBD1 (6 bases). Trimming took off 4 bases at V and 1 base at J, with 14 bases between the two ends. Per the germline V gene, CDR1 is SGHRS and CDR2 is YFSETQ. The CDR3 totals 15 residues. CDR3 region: CASSLTGSGNTEAFF. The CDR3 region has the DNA TGCGCCAGCAGCCTTACAGGGTCGGGGAACACTGAAGCTTTCTTT.

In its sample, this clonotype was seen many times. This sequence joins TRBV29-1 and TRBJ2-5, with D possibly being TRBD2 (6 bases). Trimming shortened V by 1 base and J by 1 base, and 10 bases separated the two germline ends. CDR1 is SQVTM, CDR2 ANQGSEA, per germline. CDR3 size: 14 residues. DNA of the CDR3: TGCAGCGTTGAAGCAGGCGGGATCCAAGAGACCCAGTACTTC. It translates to CSVEAGGIQETQYF.

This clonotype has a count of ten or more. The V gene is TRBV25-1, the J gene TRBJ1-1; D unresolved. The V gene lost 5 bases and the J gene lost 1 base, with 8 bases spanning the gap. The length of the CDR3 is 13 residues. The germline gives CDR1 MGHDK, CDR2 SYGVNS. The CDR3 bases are TGTGCCAGCAGTTATGATTGGAACACTGAAGCTTTCTTT. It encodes CASSYDWNTEAFF.

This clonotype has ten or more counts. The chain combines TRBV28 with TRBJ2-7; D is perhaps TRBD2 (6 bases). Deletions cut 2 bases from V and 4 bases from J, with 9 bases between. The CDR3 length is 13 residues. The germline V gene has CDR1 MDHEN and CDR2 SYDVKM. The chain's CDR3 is CASSLPEGYEQYF. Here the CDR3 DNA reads TGTGCCAGCAGTTTACCGGAGGGTTACGAGCAGTACTTC.

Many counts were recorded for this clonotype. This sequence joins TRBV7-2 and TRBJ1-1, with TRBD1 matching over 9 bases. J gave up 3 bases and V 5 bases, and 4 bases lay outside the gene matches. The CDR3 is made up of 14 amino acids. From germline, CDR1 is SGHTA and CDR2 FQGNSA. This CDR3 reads CASSRRTGDTEAFF. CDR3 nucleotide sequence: TGTGCCAGCAGCCGACGGACAGGGGACACTGAAGCTTTCTTT.